The clone carrying this T cell receptor beta chain turned up a few times. The CDR3 is 11 residues long. Looked up from germline, CDR1 is SQVTM and CDR2 is ANQGSEA. The ends were cut back, 7 bases at V and 4 bases at J, with 11 bases in the middle. The data were obtained in a study of T-cell memory formation after mild COVID-19. Libraries for TCRalpha and TCRbeta carried sample barcodes and unique molecular identifiers via 5'RACE. One entry per CDR3 protein, called by TCRdb with MiXCR from the 5' RACE reads. The sample holds a few hundred thousand distinct CDR3 sequences, 15% to 20% seen once. The chain couples TRBV29-1 to TRBJ2-7; no reliable D call. This receptor was taken from a man aged 18 to 30 who had mild COVID-19 (a few samples of this study predate the infection). Cell type and time point are not known. The sequenced material came from PBMCs or a T cell subset sorted from them (not recorded which). The CDR3 region is CSAADGYEQYV. CDR3 sequence (DNA): TGCAGCGCAGCAGACGGGTACGAGCAGTACGTC.